A single sample gave rise to the 30 T cell receptor beta chains below, sequenced in a study of shared clonotypes between healthy human individuals. CD45RO-negative, CCR7-selected cells formed the naive CD8 fraction, which excluded terminally differentiated effector memory CD45RA+ cells. Clones were sequenced by immunoSEQ multiplex PCR, and TCRdb holds only the in-frame ones, with some missing. The top ten hold approximately 1.2% of the sample, which has 2 million to 2.5 million clones, roughly 95% seen once. Sequencing was done on a sample of naive CD8+ T cells sorted from blood. The receptors were gathered from a man in his late teens or twenties in good health.

V usage is TRBV27 and J usage is TRBJ1-6, with 7 nucleotides matching TRBD1. The V and J ends lost 3 bases and 9 bases, in that order; junction bases with no gene match: 5. From germline, CDR1 is MNHEY and CDR2 SMNVEV (reference sequence). This CDR3 is 14 amino acids long. This CDR3 is CASSFQGEASPLHF. For the CDR3, the DNA is TGTGCCAGCAGTTTTCAGGGGGAGGCTTCACCCCTCCACTTT.

V is TRBV6-5 and J is TRBJ2-3, with 9 bases aligning to TRBD1. The CDR3 is 15 amino acids. Germline CDR1 is MNHEY and CDR2 is SVGAGI. The J segment lost 5 bases and the V segment lost 4 bases, leaving 7 bases of the junction unmatched. The CDR3 nucleotides are TGTGCCAGCAGTTGGGGGACAGGGACAGGAGATACGCAGTATTTT. This gives the protein CASSWGTGTGDTQYF.

The chain is built from TRBV7-9 and TRBJ2-1; maybe TRBD1 (5 bases). Germline loops: CDR1 SEHNR, CDR2 FQNEAQ (reference sequence). This CDR3 is built from 15 residues. V was clipped by 2 bases and J by 4 bases, with 12 bases between them. This chain's CDR3 is CASSLQGEGYNEQFF. DNA of the CDR3: TGTGCCAGCAGCTTACAGGGCGAAGGTTACAATGAGCAGTTCTTC.

The chain links TRBV6-5 to TRBJ2-3, with TRBD2 as a possible D gene (6 bases). V lost 2 bases and J 6 bases, leaving 12 bases between the germline ends. CDR3 length equals 14 residues. Germline V gives CDR1 MNHEY, CDR2 SVGAGI. The CDR3 is CASSYTEGRDTQYF. In DNA, the CDR3 is TGTGCCAGCAGTTACACAGAAGGGAGGGATACGCAGTATTTT.

The chain is built from TRBV10-3 and TRBJ1-4, with 7 bases matching TRBD1. The CDR3 sequence is 14 residues long. Trimming at V came to 6 bases and at J to 6 bases, leaving 7 bases not matched to a gene. CDR1 is ENHRY and CDR2 is SYGVKD in the germline V gene. Here the CDR3 reads CAIREGAGDEKLFF. CDR3 DNA: TGTGCCATCAGAGAGGGGGCCGGGGATGAAAAACTGTTTTTT.

This chain joins TRBV5-1 and TRBJ1-2; TRBD1 agrees at 8 bases. The CDR3 runs to 15 residues. V lost 3 bases and J lost 0; bases outside the gene matches: 4. From germline, CDR1 is SGHRS and CDR2 YFSETQ. This chain's CDR3 is CASSSGQGPNYGYTF. CDR3 in DNA: TGCGCCAGCAGCTCCGGACAGGGCCCTAACTATGGCTACACCTTC. The complete variable domain, with remaining parts taken from reference TRBV5-1 and TRBJ1-2, reads KAGVTQTPRYLIKTRGQQVTLSCSPISGHRSVSWYQQTPGQGLQFLFEYFSETQRNKGNFPGRFSGRQFSNSRSEMNVSTLELGDSALYLCASSSGQGPNYGYTFGSGTRLTVV.

The chain couples TRBV2 to TRBJ1-5, with no clear D. Germline CDR1 SNHLY, CDR2 FYNNEI. There are 13 residues in the CDR3. With 3 bases removed from V and 7 bases from J, the gap between germline ends came to 10 bases. The CDR3 loop is CASSEVGSQPQHF. The CDR3 DNA reads as TGTGCCAGCAGTGAGGTTGGAAGCCAGCCCCAGCATTTT. The entire variable domain, with the rest obtained from reference TRBV2 and TRBJ1-5, is as follows: EPEVTQTPSHQVTQMGQEVILRCVPISNHLYFYWYRQILGQKVEFLVSFYNNEISEKSEIFDDQFSVERPDGSNFTLKIRSTKLEDSAMYFCASSEVGSQPQHFGDGTRLSIL.

As regards this clone: This specimen includes other DNA sequences encoding the same CDR3. V and J are TRBV27 and TRBJ2-7; D remains ambiguous. V was pared by 2 bases and J by 0 bases, with 8 bases between. In germline, CDR1 is MNHEY, CDR2 SMNVEV (reference sequence). This CDR3 is 14 amino acids long. CDR3 loop: CASSLVGSSYEQYF. The DNA of the CDR3 is TGTGCCAGCAGTTTAGTCGGCAGCTCCTACGAGCAGTACTTC.

The rearrangement joins TRBV28 to TRBJ1-2; 7 bases line up with TRBD1. V lost 7 bases to trimming and J lost 4 bases; unmatched junction nucleotides: 15. Germline lookup yields CDR1 MDHEN and CDR2 SYDVKM. The CDR3 spans 16 residues. As DNA, the CDR3 is TGTGCCAGCACCGAACCCCCCCAGGGGGGCCTCTATGGCTACACCTTC. It codes for CASTEPPQGGLYGYTF.

The chain recombines TRBV7-8 with TRBJ2-3; D may match TRBD1 or TRBD2 (5 bases each). The length of the CDR3 is 15 residues. Deletions cut 5 bases from V and 0 bases from J, with 12 bases between. The germline V gene encodes CDR1 SGHVS and CDR2 FQNEAQ. CDR3 in amino acids: CASSPGASSTDTQYF. The CDR3, as DNA: TGTGCCAGCAGCCCCGGGGCATCTAGCACAGATACGCAGTATTTT.

The chain couples TRBV9 to TRBJ2-1; 8 bases match TRBD2. In germline, CDR1 is SGDLS, CDR2 YYNGEE. The CDR3 is made up of 15 amino acids. Trimming removed 0 bases from V and 3 bases from J; junction bases left unmatched: 2. DNA of the CDR3: TGTGCCAGCAGCGTAGGGGGACTAGGCTACAATGAGCAGTTCTTC. Residues: CASSVGGLGYNEQFF. Combining the CDR3 with reference TRBV9 and TRBJ2-1 gives the whole variable domain DSGVTQTPKHLITATGQRVTLRCSPRSGDLSVYWYQQSLDQGLQFLIQYYNGEERAKGNILERFSAQQFPDLHSELNLSSLELGDSALYFCASSVGGLGYNEQFFGPGTRLTVL.

The chain carries TRBV11-2 and TRBJ2-7, with D tentatively TRBD1 (5 bases). CDR1 SGHAT and CDR2 FQNNGV come from the germline V gene. The CDR3 length is 14 residues. Deletions cut 5 bases from V and 0 bases from J, with 11 bases between. The CDR3 protein is CASSPITGSYEQYF. In DNA, the CDR3 is TGTGCCAGCAGCCCCATCACAGGCTCCTACGAGCAGTACTTC.

The rearrangement links TRBV9 to TRBJ1-6, with D unresolved. This CDR3 region has 19 residues. V was shortened by 5 bases and J by 0 bases, with 21 bases between the two germline ends. Germline V gene data show CDR1 as SGDLS and CDR2 as YYNGEE. CDR3 bases: TGTGCCAGCAGACTCTATACTTTTGGGGTTCCCTCCTATAATTCACCCCTCCACTTT. This encodes CASRLYTFGVPSYNSPLHF.

Note on this clone: The identical CDR3 is also encoded by other nucleotide sequences in the sample. This chain joins TRBV4-1 and TRBJ1-4, with D unclear. The CDR3 contains 16 residues. Trimming pared 3 bases from V and 5 bases from J, leaving 16 bases between. Looked up from germline, CDR1 is MGHRA and CDR2 is YSYEKL. Written as DNA, the CDR3 is TGCGCCAGCAGCCAGGAGAGAACACTGAGCAATGAAAAACTGTTTTTT. Translating gives CASSQERTLSNEKLFF.

The chain is built from TRBV28 and TRBJ1-4; D unclear. This CDR3 region has 17 residues. Germline V gives CDR1 MDHEN, CDR2 SYDVKM. The V end was cut by 5 bases, the J end by 0 bases, with 16 bases between. CDR3 loop: CASSHLYGGATNEKLFF. In nucleotides, the CDR3 is TGTGCCAGCAGTCATTTATATGGTGGGGCAACTAATGAAAAACTGTTTTTT. Complete variable domain (other parts from reference TRBV28 and TRBJ1-4): DVKVTQSSRYLVKRTGEKVFLECVQDMDHENMFWYRQDPGLGLRLIYFSYDVKMKEKGDIPEGYSVSREKKERFSLILESASTNQTSMYLCASSHLYGGATNEKLFFGSGTQLSVL.

This clone has a single count. The genes are TRBV7-9 and TRBJ2-5; weak D call: TRBD2 (7 bases). Trimming took 5 bases from V and 4 from J, leaving 23 bases between them. Per the germline V gene, CDR1 is SEHNR and CDR2 is FQNEAQ (reference sequence). The CDR3 is 17 residues long. The DNA for the CDR3 is TGTGCCAGCAGCCCCCAAGTTCGGGGAGGGGGGGCAGAGACCCAGTACTTC. Amino acids: CASSPQVRGGGAETQYF.

This chain links TRBV27 with TRBJ2-3, with 7 bases matching TRBD1. In germline, CDR1 is MNHEY, CDR2 SMNVEV (reference sequence). The CDR3 totals 17 residues. V trimming: 5 bases; J trimming: 2 bases; junction bases outside the gene matches: 13. The DNA for the CDR3 is TGTGCCAGCAGTGAAGAGGTCGACAGGGTCCTCACAGATACGCAGTATTTT. This gives the protein CASSEEVDRVLTDTQYF.

This chain connects TRBV30 to TRBJ2-7; TRBD2 aligns across 7 bases. The CDR3 spans 14 residues. V trimming: 4 bases; J trimming: 1 base; junction bases outside the gene matches: 7. Germline loops: CDR1 GTSNPN, CDR2 SVGIG (reference sequence). The CDR3 loop reads CAWTQTGGSYEQYF. Written as DNA, the CDR3 is TGTGCCTGGACCCAAACCGGGGGGTCCTACGAGCAGTACTTC.

As regards this clone: Other DNA sequences within the sample encode an identical CDR3. The rearrangement links TRBV6-5 to TRBJ1-1, with D tentatively TRBD1 (5 bases). V was clipped by 6 bases and J by 0 bases, with 8 bases between them. Germline CDR1 is MNHEY and CDR2 is SVGAGI. The CDR3 extends over 13 amino acids. CDR3 residues: CASSGQLNTEAFF. Written as DNA, the CDR3 is TGTGCCAGCAGCGGACAATTGAACACTGAAGCTTTCTTT.

Concerning this clone: A read error may explain this, as a much larger clone is one base away. This chain connects TRBV9 to TRBJ1-2; D may be TRBD1 (6 bases). Germline-derived CDR1 and CDR2 are SGDLS and YYNGEE. The V end was cut by 4 bases, the J end by 4 bases, with 8 bases between. This CDR3 comprises 12 residues. The CDR3 DNA sequence: TGTGCCAGCAGCCAGGACAGCTATGGCTACACCTTC. Its protein is CASSQDSYGYTF.

This chain's CDR3 is CASSEGHLYEQYF. In DNA, the CDR3 is TGTGCCAGCTCAGAGGGACACCTCTACGAGCAGTACTTC. The rearrangement links TRBV18 to TRBJ2-7; possibly TRBD1 for D (6 bases). V shed 5 bases and J shed 3 bases, with 11 bases lying between them. CDR1 is KGHSH and CDR2 is LQKENI in the germline V gene. The CDR3 has 13 residues.

In nucleotides, the CDR3 is TGCGCCAGCAGCCAACAAACAGGGGGAAACGGGGAGCTGTTTTTT. This translates into CASSQQTGGNGELFF. The rearrangement uses TRBV4-3 and TRBJ2-2; 8 bases are shared with TRBD1. Germline V gives CDR1 LGHNA, CDR2 YSLEER. The trim removed 2 bases at V and 7 bases at J, leaving 6 bases unmatched. This CDR3 region has 15 residues.

In regard to this clone: Other DNA sequences in this specimen translate into the identical CDR3. The chain combines TRBV7-9 with TRBJ2-7; TRBD1 is a possible D gene (6 bases). The germline gives CDR1 SEHNR, CDR2 FQNEAQ (reference sequence). V was shortened by 0 bases and J by 0 bases, with 12 bases between the two germline ends. This CDR3 region has 16 residues. The CDR3 DNA is TGTGCCAGCAGCTTAGCGTTAGGACAGAGCTCCTACGAGCAGTACTTC. Translating it yields CASSLALGQSSYEQYF.

V gene TRBV5-1 combines with J gene TRBJ2-7; 7 bases are a match to TRBD2. With V trimmed by 2 bases and J by 5 bases, 13 bases remained unmatched. Germline loops: CDR1 SGHRS, CDR2 YFSETQ. This CDR3 is 16 amino acids long. In DNA form, the CDR3 reads TGCGCCAGCAGCTTATGGAGCGGGGAAGGGAAGCACGAGCAGTACTTC. This translates into CASSLWSGEGKHEQYF.

As DNA, the CDR3 is TGTGCCAGCAGTTTATCTGGGGGTAGGGTTGGATCCTATAATTCACCCCTCCACTTT. It yields the protein CASSLSGGRVGSYNSPLHF. This chain joins TRBV27 and TRBJ1-6; possibly TRBD1 for D (5 bases). From germline, CDR1 is MNHEY and CDR2 SMNVEV (reference sequence). V was clipped by 0 bases and J by 1 base, with 16 bases between them. CDR3 length equals 19 residues.

This clone showed up just once. The rearrangement links TRBV29-1 to TRBJ2-3; 7 bases match TRBD2. The germline CDR1 and CDR2 sequences are SQVTM and ANQGSEA. There are 17 residues in the CDR3. V lost 0 bases to trimming and J lost 2 bases; unmatched junction nucleotides: 11. The CDR3 sequence: CSVEEGVGGGVTDTQYF. The CDR3 DNA sequence: TGCAGCGTTGAAGAAGGGGTCGGCGGGGGTGTCACAGATACGCAGTATTTT.

This chain joins TRBV1 and TRBJ1-4. TRBV1 is a pseudogene. There are 17 residues in the CDR3. CDR3 amino acids: CTSSQEGGHTTNEKLFF. Here the CDR3 DNA reads TGCACCAGCAGCCAAGAAGGGGGGCATACAACTAATGAAAAACTGTTTTTT.

This clone was counted once. The V call is TRBV10-1, the J call TRBJ2-7; weak D call: TRBD1 (5 bases). CDR3 length equals 16 residues. The germline gives CDR1 WNHNN, CDR2 SYGVQD (reference sequence). The V and J ends lost 3 bases and 3 bases respectively, with 18 bases between them. As DNA, the CDR3 is TGCGCCAGCAGTGAAGGCTTGTTGGGGCAGAACTACGAGCAGTACTTC. It translates to CASSEGLLGQNYEQYF.

V is TRBV6-5 and J is TRBJ2-7, with 10 bases fitting TRBD2. The ends lost 6 bases at V and 2 bases at J; junction bases unmatched: 7. In germline, CDR1 is MNHEY, CDR2 SVGAGI. This CDR3 spans 15 amino acids. CDR3 amino acids: CASSPRTSGTYEQYF. CDR3 nucleotides: TGTGCCAGCAGCCCTCGAACTAGCGGGACCTACGAGCAGTACTTC.

The gene calls are TRBV5-1 and TRBJ2-1; TRBD2 matches 9 bases. This CDR3 has 15 residues. The germline gives CDR1 SGHRS, CDR2 YFSETQ. The V segment lost 4 bases and the J segment 8 bases; nucleotides outside the gene matches: 10. The CDR3 spells CASSPIAGVGDEQFF. The CDR3 DNA sequence: TGCGCCAGCAGCCCAATAGCGGGAGTAGGAGATGAGCAGTTCTTC.